This record looks at one TCR beta chain sequence and its context. Its antigen is still unknown. One base away there is no much larger clone; base qualities are not given. The data originate from a study of blood T cell repertoires in COVID-19 (dated by TCRdb to 2018 to 2021). For the wider study: Samples covering the acute and convalescent phases of COVID-19 were provided by collaborators in the United States, Italy and Spain. Samples came from the ongoing ImmuneRACE study (first 160 participants) plus 1,254 subjects from 6 global collaborators. Where HLA class I and class II types were available, the types were taken from metadata supplied by the sample provider, not from assay-based typing. Subjects who had been exposed to COVID-19, were actively infected with it, or had recovered from it provided the deeply sampled blood TCRbeta repertoires that made up the dataset. The material from the prospective study consisted of cDNA or gDNA derived from T cells, B-cell-depleted T cells, or PBMCs. The repertoires were released in a freely available public database intended as a resource for research on the immune response to SARS-CoV-2. Sample metadata almost always included a de-identified subject ID, COVID-19 status, age in years and sex. Results and caveats for the whole study, not just this receptor: Clinical and demographic metadata were provided uncurated, with the amount varying by source and participant.

The cysteine opens and the phenylalanine closes a CDR3 of 13 amino acids. Only the CDR3 part of the read is kept: 39 bases, read in frame from the first base. The germline V gene yields SGHTS for CDR1 and YDEGEE for CDR2. Trimming at the junction amounts to 0 bases on V and 4 bases on J, and the germline ends lie 7 bases apart. TCRbeta CDR3 regions were amplified from genomic DNA using the immunoSEQ Assay, a bias-controlled multiplex PCR. As for the original processing: The number of nucleated cells in each sample was estimated from the amplification of reference gene primers within the assay. Sequence reads were collapsed and filtered to measure the absolute abundance of every unique TCRbeta CDR3 rearrangement. For each sample, productive Simpson clonality was calculated by taking the square root of Simpson's diversity index across productive rearrangements. The clones in this table, taken by TCRdb from immuneACCESS, are in-frame only. Not every clone is retained; where verified, under half of the shortfall comes from an unresolved V gene, and the cause of the rest is unknown. Clone size and V and J calls were adopted from that table, with D and trimming inferred from the DNA. The sample yields some 490,000 clones; roughly nine tenths were counted once. The biggest ten clones account for roughly 8% of the sample.

Enrolling through a virtual design, the prospective study's participants ranged in age from about 18 to 100 years and lived across some 23 United States geographic areas. In the prospective study, participants were assigned to cohorts based on the clinical history participants reported in a screening survey and a study questionnaire. Recovered participants in ImmuneRACE Cohort 3 were defined by two consecutive negative NP/OP PCR tests, clearance by a healthcare professional, or resolution of symptoms. In the prospective study, whole blood, serum and a nasopharyngeal or oropharyngeal swab were collected from each participant by mobile phlebotomists. Over an approximately two-month period, participants in the prospective study had the option of providing additional blood draws and questionnaires. Blood samples from the prospective study were shipped frozen or at room temperature prior to DNA extraction.

The rearranged chain carries TRBV5-8 and TRBJ1-1, with the D gene uncertain. This sequence was found in a woman aged 55-70 years who had recovered from COVID-19. The specimen sequenced was PBMCs or T cells enriched from blood (not recorded which). The CDR3: CASSLERGTEAFF. The DNA is TGTGCCAGCAGCTTGGAGCGTGGCACTGAAGCTTTCTTT.